The present T cell receptor (beta chain) was sequenced within a study of blood T cells in healthy people across ages. A second roughly 6 to 12 cycle PCR used barcoded and J-beta primers. Each CDR3 protein is one row after TCRdb ran MiXCR on the 5' RACE reads. The sample yields about 1.1 million distinct CDR3 sequences, 30% to 40% seen once. CDR1 and CDR2 from the germline V gene are SGHDT and YYEEEE. This CDR3 is built from 16 residues. V shed 6 bases and J shed 5 bases, with 23 bases lying between them. The origin of this receptor is a man younger than 35 in good health. Sequencing used blood. This chain joins TRBV5-6 and TRBJ1-2, with a weak D call TRBD1 (5 bases). As DNA, the CDR3 is TGTGCCAGCATCAACTCCGAGTGGGGGTTCTTGTATGGCTACACCTTC. It translates to CASINSEWGFLYGYTF.